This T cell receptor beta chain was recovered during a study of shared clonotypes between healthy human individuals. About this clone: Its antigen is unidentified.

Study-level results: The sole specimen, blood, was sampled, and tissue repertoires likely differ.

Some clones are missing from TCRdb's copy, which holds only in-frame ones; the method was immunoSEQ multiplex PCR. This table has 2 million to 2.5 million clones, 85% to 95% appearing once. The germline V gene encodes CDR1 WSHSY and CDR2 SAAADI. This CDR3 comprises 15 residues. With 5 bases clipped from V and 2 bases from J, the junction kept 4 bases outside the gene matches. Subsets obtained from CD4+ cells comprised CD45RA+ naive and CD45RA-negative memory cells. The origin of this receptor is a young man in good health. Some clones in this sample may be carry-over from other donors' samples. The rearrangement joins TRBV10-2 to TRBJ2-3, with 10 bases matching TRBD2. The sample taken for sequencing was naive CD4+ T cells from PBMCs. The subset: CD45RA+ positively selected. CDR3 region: CASSRAGGNTDTQYF. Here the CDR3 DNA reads TGCGCCAGCAGTCGAGCGGGAGGGAACACAGATACGCAGTATTTT.